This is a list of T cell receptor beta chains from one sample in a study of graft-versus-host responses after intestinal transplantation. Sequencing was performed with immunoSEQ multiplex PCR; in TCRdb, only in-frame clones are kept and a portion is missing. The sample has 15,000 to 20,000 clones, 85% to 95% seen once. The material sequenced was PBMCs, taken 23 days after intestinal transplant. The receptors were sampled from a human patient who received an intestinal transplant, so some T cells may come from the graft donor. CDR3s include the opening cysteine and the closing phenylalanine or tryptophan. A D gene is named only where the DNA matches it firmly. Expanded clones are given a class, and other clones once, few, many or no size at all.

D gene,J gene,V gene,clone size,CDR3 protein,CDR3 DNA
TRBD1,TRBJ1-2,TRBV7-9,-,CASRTGGGYTF,TGTGCCAGCAGGACAGGGGGAGGCTACACCTTC
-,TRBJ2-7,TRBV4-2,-,CASSQDEGLPSYEQYF,TGTGCCAGCAGCCAAGATGAGGGGCTCCCTTCCTACGAGCAGTACTTC
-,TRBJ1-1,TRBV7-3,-,CASSLGMGSEAFF,TGTGCCAGCAGCTTAGGAATGGGATCTGAAGCTTTCTTT
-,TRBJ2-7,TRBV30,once,CAWGGGETYEQYF,TGTGCCTGGGGTGGAGGGGAAACCTACGAGCAGTACTTC
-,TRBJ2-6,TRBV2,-,CASLTTAGDSGANVLTF,TGTGCCTCTCTAACGACAGCGGGCGATTCTGGGGCCAACGTCCTGACTTTC
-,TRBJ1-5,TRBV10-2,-,CASSVEQTNQPQHF,TGCGCCAGCAGTGTAGAACAGACCAATCAGCCCCAGCATTTT
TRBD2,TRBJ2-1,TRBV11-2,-,CASSPLSAGGRSHEQFF,TGTGCCAGCAGCCCACTCTCAGCGGGAGGGCGGAGCCATGAGCAGTTCTTC
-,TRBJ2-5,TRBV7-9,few,CASSSPQGGETQYF,TGTGCCAGCAGCTCACCCCAGGGAGGAGAGACCCAGTACTTC
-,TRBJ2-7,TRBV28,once,CASSLNGLREQYF,TGTGCCAGCAGTTTAAACGGCTTGCGGGAGCAGTACTTC
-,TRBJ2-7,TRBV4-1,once,CASSQEVRQYSYEQYF,TGCGCCAGCAGCCAAGAAGTTCGACAGTACTCCTACGAGCAGTACTTC